Following are 17 T cell receptor beta chains from one sample sequenced in a study of blood T cell repertoires in COVID-19. TCRdb keeps only in-frame clones here, not all; method: immunoSEQ multiplex PCR. Of more than 250,000 clones detected, around 87% appear once; the ten largest clones hold approximately 5.3%. Sequenced material: PBMCs or T cells enriched from blood (not recorded which). The receptors were sampled from a woman in her 30s who had recovered from COVID-19.

This chain links TRBV19 with TRBJ2-7, with 8 bases identical to TRBD1. CDR1 is LNHDA, CDR2 SQIVND, per germline (reference sequence). CDR3 length equals 15 residues. The trim removed 5 bases at V and 3 bases at J, leaving 9 bases unmatched. The CDR3 spells CASSASWDRFYEQYF. CDR3 bases: TGTGCCAGTAGTGCAAGTTGGGACAGGTTCTACGAGCAGTACTTC.

The V and J genes are TRBV9 and TRBJ1-4, with 10 bases matching TRBD1. With 0 bases clipped from V and 8 bases from J, the junction kept 4 bases outside the gene matches. CDR1 SGDLS and CDR2 YYNGEE come from the germline V gene. The CDR3 length is 15 residues. CDR3 sequence (DNA): TGTGCCAGCAGCGTAGAGGGACAGGGGCAGGAAAAACTGTTTTTT. Translated: CASSVEGQGQEKLFF.

Regarding this clone: At one end the junction does not follow the germline gene, possibly because of a read error. The rearrangement joins TRBV6-9 to TRBJ1-1; D not certain. There are 10 residues in the CDR3. Germline CDR1 and CDR2: MNHGY and SVAAGI. CDR3 amino acids: CASSFTEAFF. CDR3 sequence (DNA): TGTGCCAGCAGTTTCACTGAGGCTTTCTTT.

The V gene is TRBV27, the J gene TRBJ1-1; D is possibly TRBD1 (6 bases). V was clipped by 5 bases and J by 1 base, with 8 bases between them. This CDR3 has 13 amino acids. Per the germline V gene, CDR1 is MNHEY and CDR2 is SMNVEV (reference sequence). The CDR3 is CASSPGQNTEAFF. The CDR3 DNA follows: TGTGCCAGCAGTCCGGGACAGAACACTGAAGCTTTCTTT.

This clone came up once. The chain has TRBV5-8 and TRBJ2-5; TRBD1 matches at 7 bases. CDR1 is SGHTS, CDR2 YDEGEE, per germline. CDR3 size: 13 residues. V was pared by 4 bases and J by 7 bases, with 7 bases of the junction left unmatched. The CDR3 nucleotides read TGTGCCAGCAGCCCAACAGGGGAAGGGACCCAGTACTTC. Its translation: CASSPTGEGTQYF.

The chain links TRBV2 to TRBJ2-5, with 8 bases that match TRBD2. CDR1 and CDR2 (germline): SNHLY, FYNNEI. The J segment lost 4 bases and the V segment lost 5 bases, leaving 6 bases of the junction unmatched. This CDR3 region has 14 residues. The CDR3 DNA is TGTGCCAGCAGTTGGACTAGCCAGGGAGAGACCCAGTACTTC. Protein: CASSWTSQGETQYF.

The chain carries TRBV6-4 and TRBJ1-1; 7 nucleotides agree with TRBD1. The ends lost 7 bases at V and 0 bases at J; junction bases unmatched: 5. The germline CDR1 and CDR2 sequences are MRHNA and SNTAGT. The CDR3 extends over 14 amino acids. The CDR3 sequence: CASKMGQMNTEAFF. The CDR3 DNA follows: TGTGCCAGCAAAATGGGACAGATGAACACTGAAGCTTTCTTT.

This clone was detected a few times. The chain has TRBV7-9 and TRBJ2-7; D gene uncertain. The length of the CDR3 is 12 residues. CDR1 is SEHNR and CDR2 is FQNEAQ in the germline V gene (reference sequence). The V end was cut by 5 bases, the J end by 5 bases, with 10 bases between. The CDR3 here is CASSILLNEQYF. The DNA of the CDR3 is TGTGCCAGCAGCATACTCCTGAACGAGCAGTACTTC.

The CDR3 nucleotides are TGTGCCAGCAGCGGACAGGGAACTTCAACTAATGAAAAACTGTTTTTT. Its translation is CASSGQGTSTNEKLFF. The chain employs TRBV7-9 and TRBJ1-4, with 8 bases aligning to TRBD1. This CDR3 has 16 residues. V was clipped by 5 bases and J by 0 bases; unmatched bases: 5. Germline-derived CDR1 and CDR2 are SEHNR and FQNEAQ (reference sequence).

The genes are TRBV10-3 and TRBJ1-2; 7 nucleotides agree with TRBD1. The CDR3 is 15 residues long. The junction had 14 bases not matched to a gene; V was cut back by 5 bases and J by 8 bases. Germline CDR1 reads ENHRY; CDR2 reads SYGVKD. CDR3 region: CAISTTLGQPGGYTF. DNA for the CDR3: TGTGCCATCAGTACGACCTTGGGACAGCCGGGCGGCTACACCTTC.

The chain uses TRBV2 and TRBJ1-5; D uncertain. Germline V gene lookup returns CDR1 SNHLY and CDR2 FYNNEI. The CDR3 has 13 residues. The V end was cut by 4 bases, the J end by 6 bases, with 10 bases between. DNA of the CDR3: TGTGCCAGCAGTGTAACGGGGATTCAGCCCCAGCATTTT. Its protein is CASSVTGIQPQHF.

This chain connects TRBV28 to TRBJ1-5; the D gene is possibly TRBD1 (6 bases). Per germline, CDR1 MDHEN and CDR2 SYDVKM. The V end lost 8 bases, the J end lost 5 bases, and 13 bases lay between the germline ends. The CDR3 spans 13 residues. CDR3 in amino acids: CASGSRGYQPQHF. CDR3 DNA sequence: TGTGCCAGCGGATCCAGGGGATATCAGCCCCAGCATTTT.

The chain recombines TRBV3-1 (or the pseudogene TRBV3-2) with TRBJ2-4; 9 bases match TRBD2. The J segment lost 8 bases and the V segment lost 1 base, leaving 3 bases of the junction unmatched. This CDR3 comprises 14 residues. Germline V gene lookup returns CDR1 LGHDT and CDR2 YNNKEL (reference sequence). CDR3 residues: CASSQASGADIQYF. As DNA, the CDR3 is TGTGCCAGCAGCCAAGCTAGCGGGGCGGACATTCAGTACTTC.

The chain uses TRBV27 and TRBJ2-7, with 7 positions matching TRBD1. The CDR3 contains 14 residues. CDR1 and CDR2 from the germline V gene are MNHEY and SMNVEV (reference sequence). Losses at the gene ends were 4 bases for V and 12 bases for J; bases not matched to a gene: 15. As DNA, the CDR3 is TGTGCCAGCAGTTCTATACCCGCCGTCAGGGGGACGTACTTC. Protein product: CASSSIPAVRGTYF.

This chain connects TRBV29-1 to TRBJ2-3; D gene unclear. This CDR3 is built from 13 residues. V lost 7 bases and J lost 2, with 13 bases in between. CDR1 and CDR2 from the germline V gene are SQVTM and ANQGSEA. DNA for the CDR3: TGCAGCGAGGCGGCAGAAGTCACAGATACGCAGTATTTT. This translates into CSEAAEVTDTQYF.

The J gene is TRBJ2-5, the V gene TRBV3-1 (or the pseudogene TRBV3-2); unclear D gene. The V and J ends lost 4 bases and 1 base respectively, with 10 bases between them. Germline V gives CDR1 LGHDT, CDR2 YNNKEL (reference sequence). The CDR3 is made up of 14 amino acids. The CDR3 region has the DNA TGTGCCAGCAGCCCACCCCGGGTCCAAGAGACCCAGTACTTC. Protein product: CASSPPRVQETQYF.

The chain couples TRBV10-1 to TRBJ1-1; 9 bases fit TRBD1. The CDR3 totals 15 residues. V was clipped by 5 bases and J by 6 bases; unmatched bases: 10. From germline, CDR1 is WNHNN and CDR2 SYGVQD (reference sequence). In nucleotides, the CDR3 is TGCGCCAGCAGTTCGGACAGGGGATCGAGGGCTGAAGCTTTCTTT. Protein sequence: CASSSDRGSRAEAFF.